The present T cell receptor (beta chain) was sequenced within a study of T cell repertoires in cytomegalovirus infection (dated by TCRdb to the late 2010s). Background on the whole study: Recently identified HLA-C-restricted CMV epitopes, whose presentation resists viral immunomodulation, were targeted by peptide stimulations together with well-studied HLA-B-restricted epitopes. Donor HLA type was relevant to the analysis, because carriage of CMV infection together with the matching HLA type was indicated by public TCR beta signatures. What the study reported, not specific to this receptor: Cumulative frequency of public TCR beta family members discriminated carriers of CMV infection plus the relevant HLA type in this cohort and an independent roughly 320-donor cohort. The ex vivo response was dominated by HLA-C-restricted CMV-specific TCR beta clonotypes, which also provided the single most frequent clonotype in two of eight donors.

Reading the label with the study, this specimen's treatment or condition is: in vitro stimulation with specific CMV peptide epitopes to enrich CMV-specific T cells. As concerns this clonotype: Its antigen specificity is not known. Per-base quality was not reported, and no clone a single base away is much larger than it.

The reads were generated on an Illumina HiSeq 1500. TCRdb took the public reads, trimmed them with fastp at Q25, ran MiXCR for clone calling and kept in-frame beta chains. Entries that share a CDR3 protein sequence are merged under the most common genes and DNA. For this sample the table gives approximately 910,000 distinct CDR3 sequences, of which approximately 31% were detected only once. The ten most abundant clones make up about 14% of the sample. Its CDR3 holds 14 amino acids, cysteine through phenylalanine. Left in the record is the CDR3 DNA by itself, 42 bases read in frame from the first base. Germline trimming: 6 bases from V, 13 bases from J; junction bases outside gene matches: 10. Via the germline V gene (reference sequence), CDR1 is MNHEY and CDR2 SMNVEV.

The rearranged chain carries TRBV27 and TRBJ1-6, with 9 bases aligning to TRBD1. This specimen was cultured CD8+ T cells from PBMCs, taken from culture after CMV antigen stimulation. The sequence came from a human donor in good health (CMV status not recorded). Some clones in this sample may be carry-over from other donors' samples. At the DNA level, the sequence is TGTGCCAGCAGGCCCGGGACAGGGCTTTCTCCCCTCCACTTT. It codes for CASRPGTGLSPLHF.